This T cell receptor beta chain was recorded in a study of blood T cells in healthy people across ages. There are 14 residues in the CDR3. The V gene lost 0 bases and the J gene lost 7 bases, with 12 bases spanning the gap. Germline values: CDR1 SGHTA, CDR2 FQGNSA. This clonotype was recorded only once. It was with a sample-barcoded 5' primer and a J-beta primer mix that a second PCR of roughly 6 to 12 cycles was run. TCRdb analysed the 5' RACE reads with MiXCR anew, one entry per CDR3 protein. The sample records about 500,000 distinct CDR3 sequences, around 24% being singletons. These same data were also listed under a study on T cells of mothers and their children.

Sequencing was done on a sample of blood. The sequence derives from a boy between 5 and 17 years old in good health. This chain connects TRBV7-2 to TRBJ1-1; tentatively, D is TRBD1 (5 bases). This chain's CDR3 is CASSLARVLVEAFF. CDR3 bases: TGTGCCAGCAGCTTAGCCAGGGTTTTGGTTGAAGCTTTCTTT.